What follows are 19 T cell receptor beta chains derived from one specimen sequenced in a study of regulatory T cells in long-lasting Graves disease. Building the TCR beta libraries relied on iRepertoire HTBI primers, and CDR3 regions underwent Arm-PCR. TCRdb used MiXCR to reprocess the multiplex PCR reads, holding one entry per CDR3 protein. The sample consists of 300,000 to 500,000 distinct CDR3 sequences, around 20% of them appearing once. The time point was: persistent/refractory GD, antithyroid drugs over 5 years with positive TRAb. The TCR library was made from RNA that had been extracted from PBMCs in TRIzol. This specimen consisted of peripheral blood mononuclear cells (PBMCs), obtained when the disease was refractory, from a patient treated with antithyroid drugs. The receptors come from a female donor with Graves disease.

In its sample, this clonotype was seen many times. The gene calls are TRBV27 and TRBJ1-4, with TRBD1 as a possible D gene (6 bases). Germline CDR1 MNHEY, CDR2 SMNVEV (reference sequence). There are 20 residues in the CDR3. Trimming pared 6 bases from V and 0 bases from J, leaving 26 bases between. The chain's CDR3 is CASSQMLARGSFATNEKLFF. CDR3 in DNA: TGTGCCAGCAGCCAGATGCTGGCCAGGGGAAGTTTTGCAACTAATGAAAAACTGTTTTTT.

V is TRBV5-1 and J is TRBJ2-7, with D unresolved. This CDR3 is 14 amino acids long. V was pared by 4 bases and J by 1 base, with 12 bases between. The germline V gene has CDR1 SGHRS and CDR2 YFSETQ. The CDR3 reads CASSKDGLSYEQYF. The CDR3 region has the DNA TGCGCCAGCAGCAAGGACGGTCTTTCCTACGAGCAGTACTTC.

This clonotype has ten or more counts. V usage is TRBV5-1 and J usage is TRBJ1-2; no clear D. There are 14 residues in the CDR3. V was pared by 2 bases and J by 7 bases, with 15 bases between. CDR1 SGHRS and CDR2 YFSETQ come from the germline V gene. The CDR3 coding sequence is TGCGCCAGCAGCTTTTTAGGGATTGACGGTGGCTACACCTTC. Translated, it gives CASSFLGIDGGYTF.

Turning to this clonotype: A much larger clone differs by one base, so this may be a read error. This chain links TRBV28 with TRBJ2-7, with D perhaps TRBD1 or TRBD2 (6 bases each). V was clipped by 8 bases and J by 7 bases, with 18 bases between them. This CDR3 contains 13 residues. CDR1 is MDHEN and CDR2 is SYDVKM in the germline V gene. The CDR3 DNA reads TGTGCCAGCGCTCGGGGGCCAGCCGGGGAGCAGTACTTC. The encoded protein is CASARGPAGEQYF.

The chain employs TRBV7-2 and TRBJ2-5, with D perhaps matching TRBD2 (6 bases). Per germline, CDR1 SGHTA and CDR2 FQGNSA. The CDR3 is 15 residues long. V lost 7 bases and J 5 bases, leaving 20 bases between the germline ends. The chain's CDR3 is CASNSGSSFGETQYF. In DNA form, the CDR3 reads TGTGCCAGCAATTCCGGGAGTTCTTTCGGGGAGACCCAGTACTTC. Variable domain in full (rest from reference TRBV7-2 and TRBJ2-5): GAGVSQSPSNKVTEKGKDVELRCDPISGHTALYWYRQSLGQGLEFLIYFQGNSAPDKSGLPSDRFSAERTGGSVSTLTIQRTQQEDSAVYLCASNSGSSFGETQYFGPGTRLLVL.

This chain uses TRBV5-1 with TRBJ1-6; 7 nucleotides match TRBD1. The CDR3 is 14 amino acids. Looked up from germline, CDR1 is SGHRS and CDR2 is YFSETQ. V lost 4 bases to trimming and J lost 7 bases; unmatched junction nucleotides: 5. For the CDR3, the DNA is TGCGCCAGCAGCGATGGGACAGTCAATTCACCCCTCCACTTT. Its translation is CASSDGTVNSPLHF.

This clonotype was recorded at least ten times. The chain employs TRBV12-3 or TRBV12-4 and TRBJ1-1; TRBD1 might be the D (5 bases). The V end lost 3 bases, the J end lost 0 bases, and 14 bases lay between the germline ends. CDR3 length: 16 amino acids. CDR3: CASSFVFMTVNTEAFF. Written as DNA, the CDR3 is TGTGCCAGCAGTTTCGTCTTTATGACAGTGAACACTGAAGCTTTCTTT.

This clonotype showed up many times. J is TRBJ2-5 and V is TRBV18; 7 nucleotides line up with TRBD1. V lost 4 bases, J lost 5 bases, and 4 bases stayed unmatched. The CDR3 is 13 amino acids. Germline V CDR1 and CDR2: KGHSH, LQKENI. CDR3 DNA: TGTGCCAGCTCACAGGGGGCAACGGAGACCCAGTACTTC. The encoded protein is CASSQGATETQYF.

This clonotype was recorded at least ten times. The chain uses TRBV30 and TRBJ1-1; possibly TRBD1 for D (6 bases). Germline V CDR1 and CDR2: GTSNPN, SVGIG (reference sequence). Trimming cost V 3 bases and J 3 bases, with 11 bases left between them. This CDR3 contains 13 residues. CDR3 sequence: CAWSRSGDTEAFF. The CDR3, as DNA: TGTGCCTGGAGCCGATCAGGGGACACTGAAGCTTTCTTT.

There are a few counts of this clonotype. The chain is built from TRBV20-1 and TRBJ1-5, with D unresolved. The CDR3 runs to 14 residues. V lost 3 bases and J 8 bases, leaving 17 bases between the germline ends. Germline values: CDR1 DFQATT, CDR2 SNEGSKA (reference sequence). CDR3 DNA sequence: TGCAGTGCTAGGTCTGACATTCCATTCAAGCCCCAGCATTTT. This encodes CSARSDIPFKPQHF.

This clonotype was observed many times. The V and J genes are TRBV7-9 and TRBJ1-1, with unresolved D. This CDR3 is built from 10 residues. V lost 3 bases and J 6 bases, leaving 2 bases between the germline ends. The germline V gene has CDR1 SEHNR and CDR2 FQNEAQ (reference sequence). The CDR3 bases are TGTGCCAGCAGCTTTTCTGAAGCTTTCTTT. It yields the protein CASSFSEAFF.

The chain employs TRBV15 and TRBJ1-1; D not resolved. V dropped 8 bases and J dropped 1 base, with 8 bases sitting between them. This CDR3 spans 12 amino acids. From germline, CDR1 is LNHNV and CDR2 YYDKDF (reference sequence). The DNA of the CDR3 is TGTGCCACCCGAAGGGAGAACACTGAAGCTTTCTTT. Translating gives CATRRENTEAFF.

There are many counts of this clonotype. The CDR3 DNA reads as TGTGCCAGCACTGGATATTACGAGCAGTACTTC. Translation: CASTGYYEQYF. The rearrangement joins TRBV2 to TRBJ2-7; D is unresolved. CDR1 is SNHLY and CDR2 is FYNNEI in the germline V gene. The ends were cut back, 7 bases at V and 4 bases at J, with 8 bases in the middle. This CDR3 has 11 amino acids.

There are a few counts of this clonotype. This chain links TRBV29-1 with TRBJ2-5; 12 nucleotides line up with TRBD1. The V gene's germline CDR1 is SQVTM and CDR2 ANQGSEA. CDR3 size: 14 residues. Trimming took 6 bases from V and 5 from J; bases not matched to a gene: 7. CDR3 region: CSVTGTGGAETQYF. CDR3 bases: TGCAGCGTCACCGGGACAGGGGGCGCGGAGACCCAGTACTTC.

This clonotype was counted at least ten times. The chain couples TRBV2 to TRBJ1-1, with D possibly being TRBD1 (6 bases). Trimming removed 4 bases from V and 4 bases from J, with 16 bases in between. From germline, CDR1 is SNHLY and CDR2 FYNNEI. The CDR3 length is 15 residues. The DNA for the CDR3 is TGTGCCAGCAGTGGTGGACAGATGACAATCACTGAAGCTTTCTTT. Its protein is CASSGGQMTITEAFF.

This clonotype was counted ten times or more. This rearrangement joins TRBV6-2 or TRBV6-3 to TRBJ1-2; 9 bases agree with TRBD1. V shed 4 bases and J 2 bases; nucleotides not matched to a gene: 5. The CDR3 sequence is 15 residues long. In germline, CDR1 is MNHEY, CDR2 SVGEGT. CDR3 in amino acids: CASSSGTGKNYGYTF. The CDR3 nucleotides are TGTGCCAGCAGTTCCGGGACAGGGAAAAACTATGGCTACACCTTC.

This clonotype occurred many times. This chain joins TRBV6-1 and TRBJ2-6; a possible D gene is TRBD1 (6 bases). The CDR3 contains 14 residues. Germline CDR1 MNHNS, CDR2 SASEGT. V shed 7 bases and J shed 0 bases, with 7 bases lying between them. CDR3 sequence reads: CASTGVSGANVLTF. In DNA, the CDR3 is TGTGCCAGCACAGGGGTCTCTGGGGCCAACGTCCTGACTTTC.

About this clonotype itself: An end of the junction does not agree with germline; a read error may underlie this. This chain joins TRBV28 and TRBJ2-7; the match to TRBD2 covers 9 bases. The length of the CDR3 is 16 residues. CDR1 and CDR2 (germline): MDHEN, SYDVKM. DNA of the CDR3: TGTGCCTGCAGTCACCTTAGCGGGAGTAATTCCTACGAGCAGTACTTC. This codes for CACSHLSGSNSYEQYF.

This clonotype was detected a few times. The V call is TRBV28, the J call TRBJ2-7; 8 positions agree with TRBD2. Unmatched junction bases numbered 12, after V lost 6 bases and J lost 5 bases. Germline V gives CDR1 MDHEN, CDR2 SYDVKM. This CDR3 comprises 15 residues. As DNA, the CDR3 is TGTGCCAGCAGGGGGTCTCGAGCGGGAGAGAACGAGCAGTACTTC. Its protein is CASRGSRAGENEQYF.